These 10 T cell receptor beta chains came from one sample sequenced in a study of CD8 T cells in Susac syndrome. About 0.45 to 1 ug RNA was reverse transcribed with random hexamers. Each CDR3 protein is one row after TCRdb ran MiXCR on the immunoSEQ multiplex PCR reads. Of about 430,000 distinct CDR3 sequences in the sample, approximately 85% were seen once. The sample consisted of CD8+ T cells from PBMCs. These receptors all come from a human donor with multiple sclerosis.

The rearrangement joins TRBV4-1 to TRBJ2-1, with no clear D. Germline V gene sequence: CDR1 MGHRA, CDR2 YSYEKL. This CDR3 region has 15 residues. V was pared by 0 bases and J by 5 bases, with 11 bases between. CDR3 nucleotides: TGCGCCAGCAGCCAAGATCGGAGAACGAACAATGAGCAGTTCTTC. Translating it yields CASSQDRRTNNEQFF.

The J gene is TRBJ2-5, the V gene TRBV12-3 or TRBV12-4; D could derive from TRBD1 or TRBD2 (5 bases each). Between the trimmed V and J ends, which lost 3 bases and 0 bases, there was a span of 17 bases. There are 17 residues in the CDR3. CDR3 sequence (DNA): TGTGCCAGCAGTTTTTATGGGACCCTCAACCACCAAGAGACCCAGTACTTC. This codes for CASSFYGTLNHQETQYF.

V gene TRBV12-3 or TRBV12-4 combines with J gene TRBJ2-3; D gene ambiguous. Trimming stripped 2 bases from V and 1 base from J, with 4 bases between. The CDR3 loop spans 13 amino acids. The DNA of the CDR3 is TGTGCCAGCAGTTTAAGAGGCACAGATACGCAGTATTTT. This sequence encodes CASSLRGTDTQYF.

This clonotype was seen only once. J is TRBJ2-1 and V is TRBV4-1; 8 nucleotides line up with TRBD1. This CDR3 comprises 14 residues. Trimming removed 3 bases from V and 7 bases from J; junction bases left unmatched: 5. CDR1 is MGHRA, CDR2 YSYEKL, per germline. Written as DNA, the CDR3 is TGCGCCAGCAGCCAGTGGACAGGGAGTAATGAGCAGTTCTTC. This gives the protein CASSQWTGSNEQFF.

The chain couples TRBV5-6 to TRBJ1-6, with 8 bases lining up with TRBD1. CDR3 length equals 14 residues. The V segment lost 4 bases and the J segment 17 bases; nucleotides outside the gene matches: 14. In germline, CDR1 is SGHDT, CDR2 YYEEEE. CDR3 coding DNA: TGTGCCAGCAGCGGACAGGGTGGGCCACTTCCCATCCACTTT. It translates to CASSGQGGPLPIHF.

The CDR3 loop is CASSEGGDYEQYF. The CDR3 DNA sequence: TGTGCCAGCAGTGAGGGGGGAGACTACGAGCAGTACTTC. V usage is TRBV2 and J usage is TRBJ2-7, with D perhaps matching TRBD2 (6 bases). Per germline, CDR1 SNHLY and CDR2 FYNNEI. The V gene lost 3 bases and the J gene lost 3 bases, with 9 bases spanning the gap. The CDR3 is 13 amino acids. The whole variable domain, filled in from reference TRBV2 and TRBJ2-7, reads EPEVTQTPSHQVTQMGQEVILRCVPISNHLYFYWYRQILGQKVEFLVSFYNNEISEKSEIFDDQFSVERPDGSNFTLKIRSTKLEDSAMYFCASSEGGDYEQYFGPGTRLTVT.

This clonotype appeared once. This sequence joins TRBV6-5 and TRBJ2-6; D call uncertain. The V end lost 4 bases, the J end lost 0 bases, and 10 bases lay between the germline ends. Germline V lookup: CDR1 MNHEY, CDR2 SVGAGI. CDR3 length equals 16 residues. DNA of the CDR3: TGTGCCAGCAGTTCCGAGGTGGGCTCTGGGGCCAACGTCCTGACTTTC. Translated, it gives CASSSEVGSGANVLTF.

The chain uses TRBV4-1 and TRBJ1-1; no definite D call. With 1 base removed from V and 0 bases from J, the gap between germline ends came to 9 bases. The CDR3 length is 15 residues. The germline V gene encodes CDR1 MGHRA and CDR2 YSYEKL. This chain's CDR3 is CASSQANGLNTEAFF. In DNA, the CDR3 is TGCGCCAGCAGCCAAGCTAATGGGTTGAACACTGAAGCTTTCTTT.

The V gene is TRBV4-1, the J gene TRBJ2-1; 9 bases agree with TRBD2. The germline gives CDR1 MGHRA, CDR2 YSYEKL. CDR3 size: 19 residues. Trimming removed 0 bases from V and 8 bases from J; junction bases left unmatched: 17. The CDR3 is CASSQDWKSYTREGDEQFF. As DNA, the CDR3 is TGCGCCAGCAGCCAAGATTGGAAAAGTTATACGCGGGAGGGAGATGAGCAGTTCTTC.

V usage is TRBV4-1 and J usage is TRBJ2-7; possibly TRBD1 or TRBD2 for D (5 bases each). Germline lookup yields CDR1 MGHRA and CDR2 YSYEKL. CDR3 length: 15 amino acids. The V gene lost 4 bases and the J gene lost 2 bases, with 15 bases spanning the gap. The CDR3: CASSPGAGTTYEQYF. The CDR3 DNA reads TGCGCCAGCAGCCCTGGAGCAGGGACGACCTACGAGCAGTACTTC.